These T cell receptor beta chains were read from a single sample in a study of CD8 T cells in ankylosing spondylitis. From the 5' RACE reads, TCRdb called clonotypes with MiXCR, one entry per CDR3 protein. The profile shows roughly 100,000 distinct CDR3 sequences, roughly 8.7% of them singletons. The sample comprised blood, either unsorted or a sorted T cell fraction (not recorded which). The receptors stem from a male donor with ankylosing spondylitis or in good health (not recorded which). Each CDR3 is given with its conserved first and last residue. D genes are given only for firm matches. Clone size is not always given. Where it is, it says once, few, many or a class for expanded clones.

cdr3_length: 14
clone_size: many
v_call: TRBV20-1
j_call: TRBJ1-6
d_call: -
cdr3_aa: CSARGDGNNSPLHF
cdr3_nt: TGCAGTGCCCGAGGGGACGGTAATAATTCACCCCTCCACTTT

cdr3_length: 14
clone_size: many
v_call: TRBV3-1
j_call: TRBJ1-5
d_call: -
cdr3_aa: CASSQDRVHQPQHF
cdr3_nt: TGTGCCAGCAGCCAAGACAGGGTGCATCAGCCCCAGCATTTT

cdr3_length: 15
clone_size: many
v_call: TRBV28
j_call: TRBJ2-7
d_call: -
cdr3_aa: CASSLWGESSYEQYF
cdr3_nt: TGTGCCAGCAGTTTATGGGGAGAGAGCTCCTACGAGCAGTACTTC

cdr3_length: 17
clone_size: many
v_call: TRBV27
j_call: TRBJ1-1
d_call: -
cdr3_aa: CASSLSPARGVAAEAFF
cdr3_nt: TGTGCCAGCAGTTTATCGCCGGCCAGGGGTGTCGCGGCTGAAGCTTTCTTT

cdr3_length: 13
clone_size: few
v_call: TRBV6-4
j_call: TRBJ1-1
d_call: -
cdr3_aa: CASRQGPNTEAFF
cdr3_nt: TGTGCCAGCCGGCAGGGACCGAACACTGAAGCTTTCTTT

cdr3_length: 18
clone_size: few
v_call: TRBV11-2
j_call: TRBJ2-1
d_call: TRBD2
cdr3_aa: CASSSLRTSGAKDYEQFF
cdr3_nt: TGTGCCAGCAGCTCCCTCAGGACTAGCGGGGCCAAGGACTATGAGCAGTTCTTC

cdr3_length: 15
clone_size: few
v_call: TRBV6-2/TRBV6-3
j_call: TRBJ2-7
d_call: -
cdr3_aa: CASGQRTDMLGEQYF
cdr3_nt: TGTGCCAGCGGGCAACGGACAGATATGTTGGGCGAGCAGTACTTC

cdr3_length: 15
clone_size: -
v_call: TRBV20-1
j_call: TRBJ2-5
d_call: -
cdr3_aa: CSARGGRGWQETQYF
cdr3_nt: TGCAGTGCTAGAGGTGGGCGGGGTTGGCAAGAGACCCAGTACTTC

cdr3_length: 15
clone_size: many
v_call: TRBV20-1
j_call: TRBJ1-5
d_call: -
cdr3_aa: CSAKRGIYSNQPQHF
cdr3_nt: TGCAGTGCTAAACGGGGGATCTATAGCAATCAGCCCCAGCATTTT

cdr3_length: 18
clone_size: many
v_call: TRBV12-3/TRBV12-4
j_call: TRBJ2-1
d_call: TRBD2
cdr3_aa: CAILSWEAGTSGANEQFF
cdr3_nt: TGTGCCATCCTCAGTTGGGAAGCCGGGACTAGCGGGGCGAATGAGCAGTTCTTC